These 18 T cell receptor beta chains share one sample of origin, sequenced in a study of T cells after yellow fever vaccination. MiXCR was run by TCRdb on the 5' RACE reads, yielding one entry per CDR3 protein. The sample has some 500,000 distinct CDR3 sequences, approximately 13% seen once. The source was PBMCs, collected on the day of the yellow fever booster vaccination. These receptor sequences come from a man aged 30-40 years who received the YFV17D yellow fever vaccine.

V and J are TRBV12-3 or TRBV12-4 and TRBJ2-5, with 9 positions matching TRBD2. V lost 5 bases, J lost 4 bases, and 5 bases stayed unmatched. The CDR3 covers 14 residues. As DNA, the CDR3 is TGTGCCAGCAGTCCGGGACTAGCTTCAGAGACCCAGTACTTC. Translation gives CASSPGLASETQYF.

This clonotype was recorded a few times. The chain carries TRBV3-1 and TRBJ2-7; TRBD2 aligns across 7 bases. This CDR3 is built from 15 residues. The trim removed 4 bases at V and 2 bases at J, leaving 8 bases unmatched. Per the germline V gene, CDR1 is LGHDT and CDR2 is YNNKEL (reference sequence). The CDR3: CASSPASGSTYEQYF. The CDR3 DNA sequence: TGTGCCAGCAGCCCGGCTAGCGGATCGACCTACGAGCAGTACTTC.

The V and J genes are TRBV2 and TRBJ1-6; 10 bases are shared with TRBD1. V dropped 3 bases and J dropped 7; count of bases not matched to a gene: 12. The CDR3 loop spans 18 amino acids. Germline CDR1 and CDR2: SNHLY and FYNNEI. CDR3 region: CASSETGGHPLENSPLHF. The DNA for the CDR3 is TGTGCCAGCAGTGAGACAGGGGGCCACCCCTTAGAAAATTCACCCCTCCACTTT.

Here the CDR3 reads CSATAGGSNQPQHF. CDR3 bases: TGCAGTGCCACCGCAGGGGGTAGCAATCAGCCCCAGCATTTT. The genes are TRBV20-1 and TRBJ1-5, with 7 bases aligning to TRBD1. Germline CDR1 and CDR2: DFQATT and SNEGSKA (reference sequence). The CDR3 runs 14 residues. Trimming at V came to 6 bases and at J to 0 bases, leaving 5 bases not matched to a gene.

The gene calls are TRBV7-2 and TRBJ2-3; no firm D call. V lost 5 bases and J lost 4, with 10 bases in between. CDR1 and CDR2 from the germline V gene are SGHTA and FQGNSA. The CDR3 has 13 amino acids. In DNA form, the CDR3 reads TGTGCCAGCAGCCAAAAGTACTCAGATACGCAGTATTTT. This encodes CASSQKYSDTQYF.

This clonotype was detected only a few times. V gene TRBV12-3 or TRBV12-4 combines with J gene TRBJ2-4; a weak D match, TRBD2 (6 bases). CDR3 length: 17 amino acids. Deletions cut 6 bases from V and 0 bases from J, with 18 bases between. CDR3 protein: CASSPRRDPLAKNIQYF. The DNA of the CDR3 is TGTGCCAGCAGCCCCAGGCGGGACCCACTAGCCAAAAACATTCAGTACTTC.

The gene calls are TRBV12-3 or TRBV12-4 and TRBJ1-3, with a tentative D call TRBD1 (5 bases). This CDR3 spans 15 amino acids. Trimming shortened V by 5 bases and J by 2 bases, and 13 bases separated the two germline ends. The CDR3 reads CASSLQTGAGNTIYF. The CDR3 region has the DNA TGTGCCAGCAGTCTACAAACAGGAGCTGGAAACACCATATATTTT.

The DNA of the CDR3 is TGCAGTGCTAAGGACAGTGCCAATCAGCCCCAGCATTTT. Translation: CSAKDSANQPQHF. The chain has TRBV20-1 and TRBJ1-5, with D perhaps matching TRBD1 (6 bases). The V gene's germline CDR1 is DFQATT and CDR2 SNEGSKA (reference sequence). The CDR3 is 13 amino acids. Trimming pared 4 bases from V and 3 bases from J, leaving 10 bases between.

This clonotype was detected only a few times. The genes are TRBV12-3 or TRBV12-4 and TRBJ2-1; 13 bases are shared with TRBD2. Trimming at V came to 5 bases and at J to 9 bases, leaving 7 bases not matched to a gene. The CDR3 extends over 15 amino acids. This chain's CDR3 is CASSLGLAGIGEQFF. The CDR3 bases are TGTGCCAGCAGTCTGGGACTAGCGGGAATAGGTGAGCAGTTCTTC.

In this sample, this clonotype turned up a few times. This chain connects TRBV28 to TRBJ2-3, with D perhaps TRBD1 (6 bases). V lost 7 bases and J lost 5, with 13 bases in between. Germline CDR1 and CDR2: MDHEN and SYDVKM. The CDR3 totals 13 residues. The CDR3 DNA reads as TGTGCCAGCAATCAGGGGATGGGAGATACGCAGTATTTT. It encodes CASNQGMGDTQYF.

The genes are TRBV5-8 and TRBJ2-3, with 8 bases matching TRBD1. Trimming at V came to 4 bases and at J to 1 base, leaving 5 bases not matched to a gene. The CDR3 contains 15 residues. Germline V gene lookup returns CDR1 SGHTS and CDR2 YDEGEE. CDR3 residues: CASSTGQGGTDTQYF. The DNA of the CDR3 is TGTGCCAGCAGCACCGGACAGGGAGGCACAGATACGCAGTATTTT.

This chain connects TRBV2 to TRBJ2-2; the D gene is possibly TRBD1 (6 bases). The CDR3 consists of 14 residues. Germline V CDR1 and CDR2: SNHLY, FYNNEI. Trimming shortened V by 3 bases and J by 8 bases, and 13 bases separated the two germline ends. The DNA of the CDR3 is TGTGCCAGCAGTGATAGATACAGGGTGGGGGAGCTGTTTTTT. It codes for CASSDRYRVGELFF.

This clonotype came up a few times. The V call is TRBV7-2, the J call TRBJ2-2, with 11 bases that match TRBD2. The CDR3 spans 17 residues. The V gene's germline CDR1 is SGHTA and CDR2 FQGNSA. With V trimmed by 4 bases and J by 2 bases, 6 bases remained unmatched. Written as DNA, the CDR3 is TGTGCCAGCAGCTCCCGGACTAGCGGGTTTAACACCGGGGAGCTGTTTTTT. This translates into CASSSRTSGFNTGELFF.

This clonotype was recorded at least ten times. The CDR3 is CSARVPRGDLMNEQFF. DNA for the CDR3: TGCAGTGCTAGAGTCCCCCGCGGGGATTTGATGAATGAGCAGTTCTTC. The genes are TRBV20-1 and TRBJ2-1; possibly TRBD2 for D (6 bases). The V end lost 1 base, the J end lost 7 bases, and 20 bases lay between the germline ends. This CDR3 is built from 16 residues. Germline CDR1 and CDR2: DFQATT and SNEGSKA (reference sequence).

The J gene is TRBJ2-6, the V gene TRBV15; D is uncertain. Germline assignment: CDR1 LNHNV and CDR2 YYDKDF (reference sequence). This CDR3 is built from 13 residues. With 3 bases removed from V and 4 bases from J, the gap between germline ends came to 4 bases. For the CDR3, the DNA is TGTGCCACCAGCAGTGGCGGGGCCAACGTCCTGACTTTC. As protein: CATSSGGANVLTF.

The rearrangement joins TRBV25-1 to TRBJ2-1; D remains unclear. The V gene lost 6 bases and the J gene lost 8 bases, with 5 bases spanning the gap. Germline values: CDR1 MGHDK, CDR2 SYGVNS. The length of the CDR3 is 10 residues. The CDR3 bases are TGTGCCAGCAGAGCCGATGAGCAGTTCTTC. Its protein is CASRADEQFF.

This clonotype has just a few counts. The J gene is TRBJ2-1, the V gene TRBV20-1; TRBD2 aligns across 12 bases. The CDR3 consists of 17 residues. Germline CDR1 is DFQATT and CDR2 is SNEGSKA (reference sequence). J lost 5 bases, V lost 0 bases, and 8 bases had no gene match. For the CDR3, the DNA is TGCAGTGCTAGAGACCCCAGACTAGCGGGAGAGGACAATGAGCAGTTCTTC. The encoded protein is CSARDPRLAGEDNEQFF.

There are a few counts of this clonotype. The chain couples TRBV15 to TRBJ2-5, with 15 positions matching TRBD2. The CDR3 is 17 amino acids. V was clipped by 0 bases and J by 7 bases; unmatched bases: 6. Per the germline V gene, CDR1 is LNHNV and CDR2 is YYDKDF (reference sequence). The CDR3 coding sequence is TGTGCCACCAGCAGAGATCTTGGACTAGCGGGAGGGGGGACCCAGTACTTC. Translated: CATSRDLGLAGGGTQYF.